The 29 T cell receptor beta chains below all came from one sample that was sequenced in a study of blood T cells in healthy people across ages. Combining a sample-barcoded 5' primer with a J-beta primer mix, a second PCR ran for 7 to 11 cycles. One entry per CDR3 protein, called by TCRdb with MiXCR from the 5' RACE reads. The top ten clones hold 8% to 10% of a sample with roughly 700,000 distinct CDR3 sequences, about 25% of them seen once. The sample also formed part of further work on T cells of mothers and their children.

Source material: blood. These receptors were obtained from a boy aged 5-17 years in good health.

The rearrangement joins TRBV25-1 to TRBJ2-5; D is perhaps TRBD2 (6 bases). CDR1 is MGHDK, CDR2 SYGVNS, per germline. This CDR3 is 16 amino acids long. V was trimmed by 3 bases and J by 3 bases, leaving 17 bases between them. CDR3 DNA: TGTGCCAGCAGTGAGAGAGGTAGCGGAGTTGAAGAGACCCAGTACTTC. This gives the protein CASSERGSGVEETQYF. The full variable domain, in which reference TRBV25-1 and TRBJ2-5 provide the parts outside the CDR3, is EADIYQTPRYLVIGTGKKITLECSQTMGHDKMYWYQQDPGMELHLIHYSYGVNSTEKGDLSSESTVSRIRTEHFPLTLESARPSHTSQYLCASSERGSGVEETQYFGPGTRLLVL.

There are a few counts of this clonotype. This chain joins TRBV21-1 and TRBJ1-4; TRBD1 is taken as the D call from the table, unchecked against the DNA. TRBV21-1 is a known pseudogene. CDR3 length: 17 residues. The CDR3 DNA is TGTGCCAGCAGCAGACCCGGTGCGGACAGGGGAACTGCAAAACTGTTTTTT. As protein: CASSRPGADRGTAKLFF.

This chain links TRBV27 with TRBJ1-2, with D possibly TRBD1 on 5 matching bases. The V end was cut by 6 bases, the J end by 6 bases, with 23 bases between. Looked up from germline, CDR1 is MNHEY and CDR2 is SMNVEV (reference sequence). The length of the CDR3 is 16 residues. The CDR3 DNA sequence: TGTGCCAGCAGCCCCTCCCCAGGGTCTCTTATGGATGGCTACACCTTC. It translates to CASSPSPGSLMDGYTF.

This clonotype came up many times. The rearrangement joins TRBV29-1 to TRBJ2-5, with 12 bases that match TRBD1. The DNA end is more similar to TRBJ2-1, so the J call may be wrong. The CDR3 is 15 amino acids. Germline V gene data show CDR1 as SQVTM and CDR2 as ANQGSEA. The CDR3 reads CSVPPRDRGLNEQFF. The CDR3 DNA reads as TGCAGCGTTCCACCCCGGGACAGGGGGCTCAATGAGCAGTTCTTC.

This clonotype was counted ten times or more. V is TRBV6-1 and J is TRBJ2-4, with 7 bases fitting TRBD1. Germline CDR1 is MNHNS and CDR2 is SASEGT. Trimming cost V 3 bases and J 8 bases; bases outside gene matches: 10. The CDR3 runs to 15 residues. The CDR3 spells CASSEGAGGVDIQYF. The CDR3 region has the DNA TGTGCCAGCAGTGAGGGGGCAGGGGGTGTAGACATTCAGTACTTC.

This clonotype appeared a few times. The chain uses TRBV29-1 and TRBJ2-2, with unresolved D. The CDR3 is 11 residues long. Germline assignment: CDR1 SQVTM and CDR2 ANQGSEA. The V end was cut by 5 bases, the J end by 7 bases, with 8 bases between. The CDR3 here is CSVRIGGELFF. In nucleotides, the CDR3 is TGCAGCGTTCGGATAGGCGGGGAGCTGTTTTTT.

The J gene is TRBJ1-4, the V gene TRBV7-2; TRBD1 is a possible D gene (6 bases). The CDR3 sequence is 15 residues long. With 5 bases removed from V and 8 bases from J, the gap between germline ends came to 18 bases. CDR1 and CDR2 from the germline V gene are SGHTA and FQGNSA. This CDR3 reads CASSPPGAPWEKLFF. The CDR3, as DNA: TGTGCCAGCAGCCCTCCAGGGGCTCCGTGGGAAAAACTGTTTTTT.

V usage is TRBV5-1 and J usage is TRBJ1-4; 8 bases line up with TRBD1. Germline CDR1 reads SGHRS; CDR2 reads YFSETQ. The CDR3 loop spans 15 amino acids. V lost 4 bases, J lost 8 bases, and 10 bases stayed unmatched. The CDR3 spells CASSQGAGSSEKLFF. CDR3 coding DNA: TGCGCCAGCAGCCAGGGGGCAGGGAGTAGCGAAAAACTGTTTTTT. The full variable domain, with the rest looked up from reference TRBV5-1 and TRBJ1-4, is KAGVTQTPRYLIKTRGQQVTLSCSPISGHRSVSWYQQTPGQGLQFLFEYFSETQRNKGNFPGRFSGRQFSNSRSEMNVSTLELGDSALYLCASSQGAGSSEKLFFGSGTQLSVL.

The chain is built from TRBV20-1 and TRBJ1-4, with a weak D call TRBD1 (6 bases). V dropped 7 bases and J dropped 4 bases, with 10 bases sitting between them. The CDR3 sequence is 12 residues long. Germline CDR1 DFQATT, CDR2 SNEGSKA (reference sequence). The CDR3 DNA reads TGCAGTGGGAAGGGGGATAATGAAAAACTGTTTTTT. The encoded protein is CSGKGDNEKLFF.

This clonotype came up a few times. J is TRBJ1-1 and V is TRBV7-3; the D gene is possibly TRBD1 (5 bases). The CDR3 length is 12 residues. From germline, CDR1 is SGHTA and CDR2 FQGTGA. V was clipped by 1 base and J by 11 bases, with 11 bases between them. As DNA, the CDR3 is TGTGCCAGCAGCTTAAGGGAGGGGAGGGCTTTCTTT. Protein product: CASSLREGRAFF.

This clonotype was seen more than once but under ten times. In nucleotides, the CDR3 is TGCGCCAGCGGAATCGGACAGGGGGGGGCAGAGACCCAGTACTTC. As protein: CASGIGQGGAETQYF. The J gene is TRBJ2-5, the V gene TRBV5-1, with TRBD1 matching over 10 bases. The ends lost 7 bases at V and 4 bases at J; junction bases unmatched: 10. Germline values: CDR1 SGHRS, CDR2 YFSETQ. This CDR3 is built from 15 residues.

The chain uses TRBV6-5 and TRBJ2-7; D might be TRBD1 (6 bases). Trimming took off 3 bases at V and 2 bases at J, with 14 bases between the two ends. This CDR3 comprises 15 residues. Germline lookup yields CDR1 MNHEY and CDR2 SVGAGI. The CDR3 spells CASSYISGAPYEQYF. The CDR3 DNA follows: TGTGCCAGCAGTTATATTTCAGGGGCCCCCTACGAGCAGTACTTC.

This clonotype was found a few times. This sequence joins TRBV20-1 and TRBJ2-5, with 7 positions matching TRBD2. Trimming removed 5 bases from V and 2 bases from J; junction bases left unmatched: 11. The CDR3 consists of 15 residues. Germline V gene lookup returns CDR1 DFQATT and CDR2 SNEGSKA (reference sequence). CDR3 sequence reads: CSAPEPGTTQETQYF. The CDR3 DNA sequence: TGCAGTGCTCCTGAGCCCGGGACTACGCAAGAGACCCAGTACTTC.

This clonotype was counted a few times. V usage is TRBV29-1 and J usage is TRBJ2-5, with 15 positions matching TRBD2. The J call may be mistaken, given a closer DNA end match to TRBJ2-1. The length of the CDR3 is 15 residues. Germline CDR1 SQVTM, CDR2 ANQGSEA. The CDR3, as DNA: TGCAGCGTTGGTGGGACTAGCGGGAGGTTGTATGAGCAGTTCTTC. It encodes CSVGGTSGRLYEQFF.

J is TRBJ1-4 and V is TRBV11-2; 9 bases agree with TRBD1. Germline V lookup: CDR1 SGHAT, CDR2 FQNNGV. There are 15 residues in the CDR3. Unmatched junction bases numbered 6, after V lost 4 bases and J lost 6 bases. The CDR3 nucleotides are TGTGCCAGCAGCTCGAACAGGGGGCGGTATGAAAAACTGTTTTTT. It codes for CASSSNRGRYEKLFF.

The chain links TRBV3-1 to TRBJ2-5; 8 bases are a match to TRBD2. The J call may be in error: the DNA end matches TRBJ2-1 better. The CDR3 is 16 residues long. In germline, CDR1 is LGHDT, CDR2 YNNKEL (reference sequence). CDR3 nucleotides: TGTGCCAGCAGCCAAGATTTTAGCGGGAACTACAATGAGCAGTTCTTC. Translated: CASSQDFSGNYNEQFF.

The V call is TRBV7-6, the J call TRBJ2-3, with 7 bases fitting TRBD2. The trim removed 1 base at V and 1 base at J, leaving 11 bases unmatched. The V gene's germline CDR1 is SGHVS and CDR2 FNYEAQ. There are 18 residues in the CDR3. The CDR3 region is CASSLGPSGLAGTDTQYF. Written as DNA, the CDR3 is TGTGCCAGCAGCTTAGGACCCTCGGGGCTAGCGGGCACAGATACGCAGTATTTT.

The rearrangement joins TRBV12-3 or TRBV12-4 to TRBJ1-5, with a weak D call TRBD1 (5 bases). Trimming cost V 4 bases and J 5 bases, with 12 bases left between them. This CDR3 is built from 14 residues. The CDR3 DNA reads TGTGCCAGCAGTTGGGACCCGGGGGATCAGCCCCAGCATTTT. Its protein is CASSWDPGDQPQHF.

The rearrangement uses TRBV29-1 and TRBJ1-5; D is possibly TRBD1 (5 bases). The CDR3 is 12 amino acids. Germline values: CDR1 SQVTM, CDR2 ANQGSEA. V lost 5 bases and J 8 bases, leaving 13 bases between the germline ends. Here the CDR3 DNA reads TGCAGCGTTAAGATAGGGGTAGAGCCCCAGCATTTT. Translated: CSVKIGVEPQHF.

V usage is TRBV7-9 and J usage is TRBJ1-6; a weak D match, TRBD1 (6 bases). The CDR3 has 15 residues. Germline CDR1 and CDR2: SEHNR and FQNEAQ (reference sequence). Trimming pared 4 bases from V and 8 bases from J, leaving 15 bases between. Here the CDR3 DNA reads TGTGCCAGCAGCTCAGGAGGGACACCCTATTCACCCCTCCACTTT. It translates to CASSSGGTPYSPLHF. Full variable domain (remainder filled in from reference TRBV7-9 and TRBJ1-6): DTGVSQNPRHKITKRGQNVTFRCDPISEHNRLYWYRQTLGQGPEFLTYFQNEAQLEKSRLLSDRFSAERPKGSFSTLEIQRTEQGDSAMYLCASSSGGTPYSPLHFGNGTRLTVT.

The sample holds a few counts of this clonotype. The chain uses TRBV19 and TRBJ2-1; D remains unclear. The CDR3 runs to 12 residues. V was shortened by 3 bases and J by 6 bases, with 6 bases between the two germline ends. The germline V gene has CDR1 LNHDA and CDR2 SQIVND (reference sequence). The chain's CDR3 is CASSILGNEQFF. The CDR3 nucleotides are TGTGCCAGTAGTATCCTGGGCAATGAGCAGTTCTTC.

The CDR3 reads CASRQGQEQYF. For the CDR3, the DNA is TGTGCCAGCAGACAGGGCCAGGAGCAGTACTTC. The chain uses TRBV12-3 or TRBV12-4 and TRBJ2-5, with D maybe TRBD1 (6 bases). This CDR3 has 11 residues. With 6 bases removed from V and 11 bases from J, the gap between germline ends came to 13 bases.

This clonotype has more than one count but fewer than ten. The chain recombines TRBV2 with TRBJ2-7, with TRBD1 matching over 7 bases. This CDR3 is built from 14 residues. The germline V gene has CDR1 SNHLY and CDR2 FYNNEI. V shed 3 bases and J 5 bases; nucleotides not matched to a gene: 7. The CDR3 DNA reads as TGTGCCAGCAGTGACTGGACAGGCTCACACGAGCAGTACTTC. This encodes CASSDWTGSHEQYF.

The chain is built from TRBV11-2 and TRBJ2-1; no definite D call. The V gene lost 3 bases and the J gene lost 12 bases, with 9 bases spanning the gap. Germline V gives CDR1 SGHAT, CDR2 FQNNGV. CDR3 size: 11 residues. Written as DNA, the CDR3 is TGTGCCAGCAGCTTGGTGGGCTGGCAGTTCTTC. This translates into CASSLVGWQFF.

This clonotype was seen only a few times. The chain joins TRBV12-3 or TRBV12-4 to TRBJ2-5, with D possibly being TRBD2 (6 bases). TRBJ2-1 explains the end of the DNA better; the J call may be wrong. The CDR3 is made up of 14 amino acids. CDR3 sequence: CASSKRLEGNEQFF. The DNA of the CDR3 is TGTGCCAGCAGCAAACGACTAGAGGGTAATGAGCAGTTCTTC.

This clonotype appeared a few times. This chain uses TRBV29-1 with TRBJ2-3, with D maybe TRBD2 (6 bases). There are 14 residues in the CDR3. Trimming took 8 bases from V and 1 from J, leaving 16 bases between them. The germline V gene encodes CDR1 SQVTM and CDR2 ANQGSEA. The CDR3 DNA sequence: TGCAGCTACCTGGGGAGCGGGCGCACAGATACGCAGTATTTT. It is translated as CSYLGSGRTDTQYF.

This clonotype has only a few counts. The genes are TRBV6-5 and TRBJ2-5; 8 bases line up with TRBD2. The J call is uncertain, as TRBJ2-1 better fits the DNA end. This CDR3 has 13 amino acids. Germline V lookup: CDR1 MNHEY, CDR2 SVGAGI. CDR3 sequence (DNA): TGTGCCAGCAGAACCGGGACTAGCAATGAGCAGTTCTTC. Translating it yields CASRTGTSNEQFF.

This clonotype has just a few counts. CDR3 nucleotide sequence: TGCAGTGCTAGCACCCTAGCGGGGCTGGGAGCCTACGAGCAGTACTTC. It yields the protein CSASTLAGLGAYEQYF. The rearrangement joins TRBV20-1 to TRBJ2-7; TRBD2 matches at 9 bases. V lost 3 bases to trimming and J lost 2 bases; unmatched junction nucleotides: 11. Per the germline V gene, CDR1 is DFQATT and CDR2 is SNEGSKA (reference sequence). The CDR3 totals 16 residues.

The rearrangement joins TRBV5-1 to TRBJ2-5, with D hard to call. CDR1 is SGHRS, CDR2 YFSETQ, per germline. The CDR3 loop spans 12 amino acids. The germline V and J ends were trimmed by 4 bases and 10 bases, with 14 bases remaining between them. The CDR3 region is CASSPGVRSQYF. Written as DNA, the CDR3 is TGCGCCAGCAGCCCGGGCGTCAGAAGCCAGTACTTC. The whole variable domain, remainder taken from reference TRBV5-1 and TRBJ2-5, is KAGVTQTPRYLIKTRGQQVTLSCSPISGHRSVSWYQQTPGQGLQFLFEYFSETQRNKGNFPGRFSGRQFSNSRSEMNVSTLELGDSALYLCASSPGVRSQYFGPGTRLLVL.